Listed here are 22 T cell receptor beta chains from one sample, sequenced in a study of blood T cell repertoires in COVID-19. Clones were read by immunoSEQ multiplex PCR, and TCRdb kept only the in-frame ones, dropping some. The sample shows around 100,000 clones, more than 80% of them seen only once. Sequenced: peripheral blood. These receptors all come from a man between 60 and 75 years old with acute or convalescent COVID-19.

The rearrangement uses TRBV5-5 and TRBJ2-3; D possibly corresponds to TRBD1 (5 bases). Trimming pared 5 bases from V and 1 base from J, leaving 20 bases between. The germline V gene encodes CDR1 SGHKS and CDR2 YYEKEE (reference sequence). This CDR3 comprises 17 residues. The CDR3 region is CASSSTKGIRGTDTQYF. The DNA of the CDR3 is TGTGCCAGCAGTTCAACAAAGGGGATTAGGGGCACAGATACGCAGTATTTT.

V usage is TRBV24-1 and J usage is TRBJ2-2, with a possible D match to TRBD1 (5 bases). The CDR3 totals 13 residues. Trimming took 4 bases from V and 9 from J, leaving 11 bases between them. CDR1 is KGHDR and CDR2 is SFDVKD in the germline V gene. CDR3: CATSDPGFRELFF. In DNA, the CDR3 is TGTGCCACCAGTGACCCAGGGTTCAGGGAGCTGTTTTTT.

The CDR3 region has the DNA TGTGCCAGTACCCGTCCGGGACATCCGAACACCGGGGAGCTGTTTTTT. Protein: CASTRPGHPNTGELFF. J is TRBJ2-2 and V is TRBV19; D possibly corresponds to TRBD1 (6 bases). V lost 7 bases and J lost 0, with 15 bases in between. Germline V gives CDR1 LNHDA, CDR2 SQIVND (reference sequence). The CDR3 totals 16 residues.

This clone was seen a handful of times. The chain carries TRBV19 and TRBJ2-3; tentative D call: TRBD2 (5 bases). V lost 6 bases to trimming and J lost 2 bases, with 12 bases between them. CDR3 length: 14 amino acids. Germline V gene data show CDR1 as LNHDA and CDR2 as SQIVND (reference sequence). CDR3 amino acids: CASRRAGNTDTQYF. In DNA form, the CDR3 reads TGTGCCAGTAGAAGGGCGGGCAACACAGATACGCAGTATTTT.

The chain has TRBV15 and TRBJ1-5; 9 nucleotides agree with TRBD1. Germline-derived CDR1 and CDR2 are LNHNV and YYDKDF (reference sequence). CDR3 size: 16 residues. Trimming cost V 2 bases and J 5 bases; bases outside gene matches: 7. CDR3 coding DNA: TGTGCCACCAGCAGATTTCACCGACAGGGGGATCAGCCCCAGCATTTT. It is translated as CATSRFHRQGDQPQHF.

This rearrangement joins TRBV5-1 to TRBJ1-6, with D tentatively TRBD1 (6 bases). The V gene lost 1 base and the J gene lost 0 bases, with 14 bases spanning the gap. The CDR3 sequence is 18 residues long. The germline gives CDR1 SGHRS, CDR2 YFSETQ. This CDR3 is CASSLRDIGSSYNSPLHF. The CDR3 bases are TGCGCCAGCAGCTTGAGGGACATAGGATCCTCCTATAATTCACCCCTCCACTTT.

This rearrangement joins TRBV7-9 to TRBJ2-5, with TRBD1 matching 8 bases. The CDR3 is made up of 15 amino acids. Germline CDR1 and CDR2: SEHNR and FQNEAQ (reference sequence). The trim removed 5 bases at V and 5 bases at J, leaving 10 bases unmatched. The CDR3 protein is CASSRGETGEETQYF. The DNA for the CDR3 is TGTGCCAGCAGCCGGGGCGAGACAGGGGAGGAGACCCAGTACTTC.

This clone appeared a few times. The chain joins TRBV10-1 to TRBJ2-7; 10 nucleotides line up with TRBD1. The germline V gene encodes CDR1 WNHNN and CDR2 SYGVQD (reference sequence). The CDR3 totals 14 residues. Trimming removed 5 bases from V and 3 bases from J; junction bases left unmatched: 4. This CDR3 reads CASSNRDRGYEQYF. CDR3 in DNA: TGCGCCAGCAGTAACCGGGACAGGGGCTACGAGCAGTACTTC.

This sequence joins TRBV5-4 and TRBJ1-2; 9 positions agree with TRBD1. The CDR3 is 14 amino acids. Germline V gene lookup returns CDR1 SGHNT and CDR2 YYREEE (reference sequence). The V gene end was trimmed by 0 bases and the J gene end by 3 bases; junction bases not matched to a gene: 0. The CDR3 region is CASSLGDRDYGYTF. DNA of the CDR3: TGTGCCAGCAGCTTGGGGGACAGGGACTATGGCTACACCTTC.

The CDR3 nucleotides are TGCGCCAGCAGTGAGGGTCAGTTGTTTTCCTACGAGCAGTACTTC. It specifies CASSEGQLFSYEQYF. This rearrangement joins TRBV10-1 to TRBJ2-7; D not certain. CDR1 is WNHNN and CDR2 is SYGVQD in the germline V gene (reference sequence). The CDR3 has 15 amino acids. V lost 2 bases and J 1 base, leaving 12 bases between the germline ends.

J is TRBJ1-5 and V is TRBV19; perhaps TRBD1 as D (5 bases). Germline values: CDR1 LNHDA, CDR2 SQIVND (reference sequence). V was clipped by 8 bases and J by 4 bases, with 15 bases between them. This CDR3 comprises 14 residues. CDR3 nucleotide sequence: TGTGCCAGTTGGAGGGGTCAAGGAAATCAGCCCCAGCATTTT. Protein: CASWRGQGNQPQHF.

The CDR3 spells CASSLSPGTTAFF. Here the CDR3 DNA reads TGTGCCAGCAGTTTATCGCCAGGTACGACAGCTTTCTTT. The V gene is TRBV28, the J gene TRBJ1-1; D is uncertain. Germline V gene lookup returns CDR1 MDHEN and CDR2 SYDVKM. This CDR3 has 13 amino acids. Trimming shortened V by 1 base and J by 10 bases, and 13 bases separated the two germline ends.

This chain links TRBV9 with TRBJ2-6; D uncertain. CDR1 SGDLS and CDR2 YYNGEE come from the germline V gene. This CDR3 has 13 residues. Trimming removed 7 bases at V and 0 bases at J, with 5 bases between. CDR3 amino acids: CASQYSGANVLTF. DNA of the CDR3: TGTGCCAGCCAGTACTCTGGGGCCAACGTCCTGACTTTC. The whole variable domain, filled in from reference TRBV9 and TRBJ2-6, reads DSGVTQTPKHLITATGQRVTLRCSPRSGDLSVYWYQQSLDQGLQFLIQYYNGEERAKGNILERFSAQQFPDLHSELNLSSLELGDSALYFCASQYSGANVLTFGAGSRLTVL.

The chain links TRBV5-1 to TRBJ2-1; 8 bases fit TRBD2. Germline CDR1 is SGHRS and CDR2 is YFSETQ. This CDR3 has 14 residues. The V segment lost 7 bases and the J segment 5 bases; nucleotides outside the gene matches: 8. In DNA form, the CDR3 reads TGCGCCAGCGCCACAACTAGCGGACACAATGAGCAGTTCTTC. Protein product: CASATTSGHNEQFF.

This clone was recorded only once. The rearrangement links TRBV4-3 to TRBJ1-5, with D perhaps TRBD1 (5 bases). Per germline, CDR1 LGHNA and CDR2 YSLEER. CDR3 size: 15 residues. V gave up 3 bases and J gave up 8 bases, with 17 bases separating them. The CDR3 region is CASSHYLGDSEPQHF. The CDR3 DNA reads as TGCGCCAGCAGCCACTACCTAGGGGATAGTGAGCCCCAGCATTTT.

The V gene is TRBV5-1, the J gene TRBJ2-5; D may be TRBD1 (7 bases). V lost 5 bases and J 5 bases, leaving 19 bases between the germline ends. CDR1 and CDR2 (germline): SGHRS, YFSETQ. The CDR3 has 15 residues. The CDR3 protein is CASRPTGTAGETQYF. CDR3 in DNA: TGCGCCAGCAGACCGACCGGGACAGCGGGCGAGACCCAGTACTTC.

This chain uses TRBV10-1 with TRBJ1-1; D ambiguous. V dropped 9 bases and J dropped 8 bases, with 16 bases sitting between them. From germline, CDR1 is WNHNN and CDR2 SYGVQD (reference sequence). The CDR3 runs 12 residues. The CDR3 nucleotides are TGCGCCAGTTCATTCACCGGAGGGGAAGCTTTCTTT. This gives the protein CASSFTGGEAFF.

The chain links TRBV28 to TRBJ2-7; 7 bases align to TRBD1. The CDR3 is 14 amino acids. With 5 bases clipped from V and 3 bases from J, the junction kept 7 bases outside the gene matches. In germline, CDR1 is MDHEN, CDR2 SYDVKM. CDR3 residues: CASSLRTGGYEQYF. CDR3 nucleotides: TGTGCCAGCAGTCTTCGGACAGGAGGCTACGAGCAGTACTTC.

This chain links TRBV10-1 with TRBJ2-2, with 11 bases aligning to TRBD2. With 2 bases clipped from V and 6 bases from J, the junction kept 5 bases outside the gene matches. Germline CDR1 WNHNN, CDR2 SYGVQD (reference sequence). The CDR3 extends over 16 amino acids. CDR3 nucleotides: TGCGCCAGCAGTGAGCAGAATAGCGGGAGGGCCGGGGAGCTGTTTTTT. Translated: CASSEQNSGRAGELFF.

V is TRBV7-2 and J is TRBJ2-1, with D possibly TRBD2 on 6 matching bases. The V end lost 5 bases, the J end lost 0 bases, and 14 bases lay between the germline ends. Germline-derived CDR1 and CDR2 are SGHTA and FQGNSA. The CDR3 covers 16 residues. This chain's CDR3 is CASSLEEGTSYNEQFF. In nucleotides, the CDR3 is TGTGCCAGCAGCCTTGAGGAGGGCACCTCCTACAATGAGCAGTTCTTC.

The rearrangement joins TRBV12-3 or TRBV12-4 to TRBJ2-1; 7 positions match TRBD2. The CDR3 extends over 11 amino acids. J gave up 8 bases and V 7 bases, and 2 bases lay outside the gene matches. The chain's CDR3 is CASTAGDEQFF. The DNA of the CDR3 is TGTGCCAGCACCGCGGGGGATGAGCAGTTCTTC.

V gene TRBV19 combines with J gene TRBJ1-2; 7 positions match TRBD1. Germline CDR1 is LNHDA and CDR2 is SQIVND (reference sequence). CDR3 length: 15 residues. V trimming: 4 bases; J trimming: 2 bases; junction bases outside the gene matches: 7. CDR3 region: CASSTVGQNNYGYTF. The CDR3 nucleotides are TGTGCCAGTAGTACCGTGGGACAGAACAACTATGGCTACACCTTC.